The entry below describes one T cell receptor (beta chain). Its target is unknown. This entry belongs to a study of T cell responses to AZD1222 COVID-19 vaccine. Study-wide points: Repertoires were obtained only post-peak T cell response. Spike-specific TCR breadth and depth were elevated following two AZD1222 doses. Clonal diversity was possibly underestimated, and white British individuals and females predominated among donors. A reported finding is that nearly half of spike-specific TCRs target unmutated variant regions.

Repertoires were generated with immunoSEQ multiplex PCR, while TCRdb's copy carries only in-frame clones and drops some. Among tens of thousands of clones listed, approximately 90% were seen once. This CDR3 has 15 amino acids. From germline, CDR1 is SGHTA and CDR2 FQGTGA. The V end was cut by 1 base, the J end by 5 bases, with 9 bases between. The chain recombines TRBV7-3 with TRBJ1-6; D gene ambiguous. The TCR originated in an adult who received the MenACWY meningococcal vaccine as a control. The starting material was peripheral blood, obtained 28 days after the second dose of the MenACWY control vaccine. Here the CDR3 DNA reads TGTGCCAGCAGCTTAATCTCCCAGAATAATTCACCCCTCCACTTT. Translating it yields CASSLISQNNSPLHF.